These T cell receptor beta chains were read from a single sample in a study of CD8 T cells in Susac syndrome. One entry per CDR3 protein results from TCRdb running MiXCR on the immunoSEQ multiplex PCR reads. The sample has some 300,000 distinct CDR3 sequences, 70% to 90% seen once. The sample taken for sequencing was CD8+ T cells from PBMCs. The receptors were sampled from a human donor with multiple sclerosis. Each CDR3 is given with its conserved first and last residue. The D gene is left open where the match is weak. Clone size is not always given. Where it is, it says once, few, many or a class for expanded clones.

D	J	size	V	CDR3	DNA
NA	TRBJ2-7	once	TRBV28	CASSFAGGDYEQYF	TGTGCCAGCAGTTTTGCCGGAGGGGACTACGAGCAGTACTTC
TRBD1	TRBJ2-3	NA	TRBV20-1	CSLPGTGGTDTQYF	TGCAGCCTGCCCGGGACAGGGGGCACAGATACGCAGTATTTT
TRBD1	TRBJ1-2	NA	TRBV14	CASSQTITGVPYGYTF	TGTGCCAGCAGCCAGACCATAACAGGGGTCCCTTATGGCTACACCTTC
NA	TRBJ1-3	NA	TRBV28	CASSLLGSWGKLGNTIYF	TGTGCCAGCAGTTTACTGGGGAGTTGGGGCAAACTTGGAAACACCATATATTTT
TRBD1	TRBJ2-2	NA	TRBV12-3/TRBV12-4	CASSSPTGWNAGELFF	TGTGCCAGCAGTTCCCCGACAGGGTGGAACGCCGGGGAGCTGTTTTTT
NA	TRBJ2-7	NA	TRBV5-4	CASSFRDGMSYEQYF	TGTGCCAGCAGCTTCCGGGACGGAATGTCCTACGAGCAGTACTTC
TRBD2	TRBJ2-1	NA	TRBV5-4	CASSLRAGAPANEQFF	TGTGCCAGCAGCCTACGAGCGGGAGCGCCGGCCAATGAGCAGTTCTTC
NA	TRBJ1-5	NA	TRBV19	CASSPRALAREPQHF	TGTGCCAGTAGTCCCCGGGCCCTGGCGAGGGAGCCCCAGCATTTT
NA	TRBJ2-7	NA	TRBV25-1	CASTDIGGSDYEQYF	TGTGCCAGCACCGACATTGGGGGCAGTGACTACGAGCAGTACTTC
NA	TRBJ2-3	NA	TRBV5-1	CASSLGLQTGDTQYF	TGCGCCAGCAGCTTGGGGCTTCAGACTGGGGATACGCAGTATTTT
NA	TRBJ2-1	NA	TRBV21-1	CASSKEVRTLPYNEQFF	TGTGCCAGCAGCAAAGAGGTCAGGACCCTACCCTACAATGAGCAGTTCTTC
TRBD2	TRBJ2-4	NA	TRBV2	CASIVMGRENIQYF	TGTGCCAGCATAGTCATGGGGAGGGAAAACATTCAGTACTTC
NA	TRBJ2-6	NA	TRBV7-3	CASSLLGRFSGANVLTF	TGTGCCAGCAGCCTTCTGGGACGATTCTCTGGGGCCAACGTCCTGACTTTC
NA	TRBJ1-3	NA	TRBV3-1	CASSPRMRVGNTIYF	TGTGCCAGCAGCCCCCGGATGAGGGTAGGAAACACCATATATTTT
NA	TRBJ1-1	NA	TRBV28	CASSLVRSGGTEAFF	TGTGCCAGCAGTTTGGTCCGCTCCGGGGGCACTGAAGCTTTCTTT
NA	TRBJ1-1	NA	TRBV14	CASSQFRNTEAFF	TGTGCCAGCAGCCAATTTAGGAACACTGAAGCTTTCTTT
NA	TRBJ2-7	NA	TRBV7-9	CASTPTLAGPLSYEQYF	TGTGCCAGCACCCCGACACTAGCAGGACCTCTCTCCTACGAGCAGTACTTC
NA	TRBJ1-1	NA	TRBV27	CASSPRSGSTEAFF	TGTGCCAGCAGTCCCCGCTCGGGGAGCACTGAAGCTTTCTTT
TRBD1	TRBJ1-2	NA	TRBV7-9	CASSLPGTGGGYGYTF	TGTGCCAGCAGCTTACCCGGGACAGGGGGCGGCTATGGCTACACCTTC
NA	TRBJ2-5	NA	TRBV6-4	CASSNRNATETQYF	TGTGCCAGCAGTAACAGGAATGCTACGGAGACCCAGTACTTC
NA	TRBJ2-5	NA	TRBV27	CASSLVGSKETQYF	TGTGCCAGCAGTTTAGTGGGCTCTAAAGAGACCCAGTACTTC
NA	TRBJ1-3	once	TRBV4-1	CASSQVAGPGNTIYF	TGCGCCAGCAGCCAAGTCGCAGGGCCTGGAAACACCATATATTTT
NA	TRBJ2-5	NA	TRBV11-2	CASSSAGYQETQYF	TGTGCCAGCAGCTCAGCCGGGTACCAAGAGACCCAGTACTTC
TRBD1	TRBJ2-1	NA	TRBV11-2	CASNFPRDRGPTPSDEQFF	TGTGCCAGCAATTTCCCCCGGGACAGGGGGCCCACGCCTTCGGATGAGCAGTTCTTC
NA	TRBJ2-3	NA	TRBV15	CATSRARSTDTQYF	TGTGCCACCAGCAGAGCGCGGAGCACAGATACGCAGTATTTT
NA	TRBJ1-5	once	TRBV5-6	CASSLGRVGQPQHF	TGTGCCAGCAGCTTGGGTCGAGTTGGTCAGCCCCAGCATTTT
TRBD1	TRBJ2-5	NA	TRBV11-3	CASSPGTGRRETQYF	TGTGCCAGCAGCCCCGGGACAGGGAGGCGAGAGACCCAGTACTTC
TRBD2	TRBJ2-7	NA	TRBV10-3	CAIRGSGPNYEQYF	TGTGCCATCAGGGGTAGCGGGCCCAACTACGAGCAGTACTTC
TRBD2	TRBJ2-7	once	TRBV5-6	CASSLSMGLAGHYEQYF	TGTGCCAGCAGCTTAAGTATGGGGCTAGCGGGACATTACGAGCAGTACTTC
NA	TRBJ2-1	NA	TRBV27	CASSQDQSYEQFF	TGTGCCAGCAGCCAGGATCAGAGCTATGAGCAGTTCTTC
NA	TRBJ1-1	NA	TRBV7-9	CASSSYRDGNTEAFF	TGTGCCAGCAGCTCCTACCGGGACGGGAACACTGAAGCTTTCTTT
NA	TRBJ1-2	NA	TRBV7-9	CASSPRGGILYGYTF	TGTGCCAGCAGCCCGCGAGGTGGTATACTCTATGGCTACACCTTC
NA	TRBJ2-5	NA	TRBV18	CASSPRRRPQGTQYF	TGTGCCAGCTCACCCCGACGGAGACCCCAAGGGACCCAGTACTTC
NA	TRBJ2-7	NA	TRBV29-1	CSVELGTNSYEQYF	TGCAGCGTTGAACTTGGGACGAACTCCTACGAGCAGTACTTC
TRBD1	TRBJ1-2	NA	TRBV28	CASSFTGTDYGYTF	TGTGCCAGCAGTTTTACCGGGACAGACTATGGCTACACCTTC
TRBD2	TRBJ2-1	NA	TRBV13	CASSSRDYLYNEQFF	TGTGCCAGCAGCTCCCGGGACTATTTATACAATGAGCAGTTCTTC
NA	TRBJ2-1	NA	TRBV19	CASTDSDALNEQFF	TGTGCCAGCACGGACTCTGACGCTCTAAATGAGCAGTTCTTC
TRBD1	TRBJ1-1	NA	TRBV9	CASSAGDREITEAFF	TGTGCCAGCAGCGCCGGGGACAGGGAGATCACTGAAGCTTTCTTT
NA	TRBJ1-1	once	TRBV7-4	CASSLGIGMNTEAFF	TGTGCCAGCAGCTTAGGGATAGGGATGAACACTGAAGCTTTCTTT
NA	TRBJ1-4	NA	TRBV13	CASSLRRDVGEKLFF	TGTGCCAGCAGCTTACGAAGGGACGTCGGTGAAAAACTGTTTTTT
NA	TRBJ2-1	few	TRBV12-3/TRBV12-4	CASSSPGNEQFF	TGTGCCAGCAGTTCTCCGGGCAATGAGCAGTTCTTC
NA	TRBJ2-5	NA	TRBV10-2	CASSDLVEEETQYF	TGCGCCAGCAGTGACCTGGTAGAAGAAGAGACCCAGTACTTC
NA	TRBJ2-1	few	TRBV6-5	CASSYFGGNEQFF	TGTGCCAGCAGTTACTTTGGAGGCAATGAGCAGTTCTTC
NA	TRBJ2-1	few	TRBV20-1	CSARVANYNEQFF	TGCAGTGCTAGAGTGGCCAACTACAATGAGCAGTTCTTC
TRBD1	TRBJ1-2	NA	TRBV24-1	CATSDRTGLGSNYGYTF	TGTGCCACCAGTGACCGGACAGGGCTAGGGTCTAACTATGGCTACACCTTC